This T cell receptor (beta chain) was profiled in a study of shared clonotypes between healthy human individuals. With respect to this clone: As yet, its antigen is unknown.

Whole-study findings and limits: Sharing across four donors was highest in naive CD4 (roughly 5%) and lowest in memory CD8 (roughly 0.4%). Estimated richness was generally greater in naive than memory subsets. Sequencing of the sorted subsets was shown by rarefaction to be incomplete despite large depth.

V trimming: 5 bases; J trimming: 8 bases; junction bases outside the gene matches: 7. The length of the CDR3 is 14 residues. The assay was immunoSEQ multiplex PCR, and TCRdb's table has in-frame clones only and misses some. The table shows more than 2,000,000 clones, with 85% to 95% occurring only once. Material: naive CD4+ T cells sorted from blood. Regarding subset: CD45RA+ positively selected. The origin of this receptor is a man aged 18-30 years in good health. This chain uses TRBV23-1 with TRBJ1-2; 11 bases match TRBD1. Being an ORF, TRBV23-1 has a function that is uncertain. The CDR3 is CASSVSRTGGGYTF. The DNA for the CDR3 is TGCGCCAGCAGTGTATCGAGGACAGGGGGCGGCTACACCTTC.